This is a list of T cell receptor beta chains from one sample in a study of blood T cell repertoires in COVID-19. Using immunoSEQ multiplex PCR, the repertoire was profiled, and TCRdb retains in-frame clones only, with some absent. The sample holds just over 150,000 clones; more than 75% are singletons and the top ten take 6.5% to 8%. What was sequenced was PBMCs or T cells enriched from blood (not recorded which). The receptors were gathered from a woman aged 45 to 65 who had recovered from COVID-19. The CDR3 runs from the conserved cysteine through the conserved F or W. D genes are given only for firm matches. Clone sizes are given selectively: once, few, many, or a class where the clone is expanded.

>TRBV19|TRBJ2-4|.|.
CASSIGYVGQFLLAKNIQYF
TGTGCCAGTAGTATAGGTTACGTAGGACAGTTCTTACTAGCCAAAAACATTCAGTACTTC
>TRBV2|TRBJ1-5|.|TRBD1
CASSLTGGQQPQHF
TGTGCCAGCAGTTTGACAGGGGGGCAGCAGCCCCAGCATTTT
>TRBV20-1|TRBJ2-7|.|.
CSGTDSYEQYF
TGCAGTGGGACTGATTCCTACGAGCAGTACTTC
>TRBV7-3|TRBJ1-3|.|TRBD1
CASSPGTAGNTIYF
TGTGCCAGCAGCCCGGGGACAGCTGGAAACACCATATATTTT
>TRBV19|TRBJ1-5|.|.
CASRLGGAAFNQPQHF
TGTGCCAGTAGGCTAGGGGGTGCAGCCTTCAATCAGCCCCAGCATTTT
>TRBV7-2|TRBJ1-1|.|.
CASSPMTREAFF
TGTGCCAGCAGCCCCATGACACGTGAAGCTTTCTTT
>TRBV7-2|TRBJ2-6|.|TRBD1
CASSRPGDRGTSGANVLTF
TGTGCCAGCAGCCGCCCGGGAGACAGGGGGACTTCTGGGGCCAACGTCCTGACTTTC
>TRBV7-9|TRBJ1-2|.|.
CASSLDLGYTF
TGTGCCAGCAGCTTAGATCTCGGCTACACCTTC
>TRBV5-1|TRBJ1-2|.|TRBD1
CASSGGQNYGYTF
TGCGCCAGTTCAGGGGGCCAAAACTATGGCTACACCTTC
>TRBV5-5|TRBJ2-2|.|.
CASSLAGGGNTGELFF
TGTGCCAGCAGCTTGGCAGGGGGAGGCAACACCGGGGAGCTGTTTTTT
>TRBV15|TRBJ1-4|.|TRBD1
CATYDRGLPNEKLFF
TGTGCCACTTACGACAGGGGTTTACCTAATGAAAAACTGTTTTTT
>TRBV10-3|TRBJ2-7|.|TRBD1
CAISEQKGANEQYF
TGTGCCATCAGTGAGCAGAAGGGGGCGAACGAGCAGTACTTC
>TRBV6-1|TRBJ2-1|.|.
CASSVEESWPYNEQFF
TGTGCCAGCAGTGTGGAGGAGTCGTGGCCATACAATGAGCAGTTCTTC
>TRBV7-9|TRBJ2-4|.|.
CASSLDVSGDIQYF
TGTGCCAGCAGCTTAGATGTGTCAGGGGACATTCAGTACTTC
>TRBV6-5|TRBJ2-2|.|.
CASSYAGQWTTGELFF
TGTGCCAGCAGTTACGCGGGACAGTGGACCACCGGGGAGCTGTTTTTT
>TRBV30|TRBJ2-6|.|.
CAWRQAGANVLTF
TGTGCCTGGAGACAGGCTGGGGCCAACGTCCTGACTTTC
>TRBV4-1|TRBJ1-2|.|.
CASSQEPGPYGYTF
TGCGCCAGCAGCCAAGAGCCAGGGCCATATGGCTACACCTTC
>TRBV9|TRBJ1-2|.|.
CASSYTGTENYGYTF
TGTGCCAGCAGTTATACAGGGACGGAGAACTATGGCTACACCTTC
>TRBV3-1/TRBV3-2|TRBJ2-3|.|.
CASSKYTDTQYF
TGTGCCAGCAGCAAATACACAGATACGCAGTATTTT
>TRBV2|TRBJ1-1|.|TRBD1
CASSPPGTGLEAFF
TGTGCCAGCAGCCCACCCGGGACAGGGCTAGAAGCTTTCTTT
>TRBV10-2|TRBJ2-7|.|.
CASRRQTTYEQYF
TGCGCCAGCAGAAGACAGACGACCTACGAGCAGTACTTC
>TRBV5-1|TRBJ2-7|.|TRBD2
CASSWTHSGGAYEQYF
TGCGCCAGCAGCTGGACCCATAGCGGGGGGGCCTACGAGCAGTACTTC
>TRBV4-1|TRBJ2-7|.|.
CASSPYEDIYEQYF
TGCGCCAGCAGCCCCTACGAGGACATTTACGAGCAGTACTTC
>TRBV11-3|TRBJ2-7|.|.
CASSLGGIGLYEQYF
TGTGCCAGCAGCTTAGGAGGAATAGGACTCTACGAGCAGTACTTC
>TRBV6-5|TRBJ1-1|.|.
CASSYEGMNTEAFF
TGTGCCAGCAGTTACGAGGGAATGAACACTGAAGCTTTCTTT
>TRBV5-6|TRBJ1-2|few|.
CASSLERSNYGYTF
TGTGCCAGCAGCTTGGAGAGGTCTAACTATGGCTACACCTTC
>TRBV4-3|TRBJ1-4|once|TRBD1
CASSQERSRGTGGEKLFF
TGCGCCAGCAGCCAAGAACGTAGTAGGGGGACAGGGGGCGAAAAACTGTTTTTT
>TRBV3-1/TRBV3-2|TRBJ1-2|.|.
CASSHQEDYGYTF
TGTGCCAGCAGCCATCAGGAGGACTATGGCTACACCTTC
>TRBV9|TRBJ2-1|.|TRBD2
CASSAPRAGAENEQFF
TGTGCCAGCAGCGCCCCCCGAGCGGGGGCGGAGAATGAGCAGTTCTTC
>TRBV5-1|TRBJ2-7|.|TRBD1
CASSPGTGGRRNEQYF
TGCGCCAGCAGTCCCGGGACAGGGGGCCGGAGGAACGAGCAGTACTTC
>TRBV28|TRBJ2-1|.|.
CASSLRLAPHEQFF
TGTGCCAGCAGTTTAAGGCTAGCCCCACATGAGCAGTTCTTC
>TRBV5-1|TRBJ2-7|.|TRBD1
CASRGGGTGGLYEQYF
TGCGCCAGCAGGGGCGGCGGGACAGGGGGCTTATACGAGCAGTACTTC
>TRBV11-3|TRBJ1-5|.|.
CASSSSSNQPQHF
TGTGCCAGCAGCTCCAGTTCCAATCAGCCCCAGCATTTT
>TRBV19|TRBJ1-2|.|.
CASSIDVRGIGGYTF
TGTGCCAGTAGTATAGACGTCAGGGGTATAGGTGGCTACACCTTC
>TRBV15|TRBJ2-1|.|TRBD2
CATSREGGGVNEQFF
TGTGCCACCAGCAGAGAAGGCGGGGGGGTTAATGAGCAGTTCTTC
>TRBV7-2|TRBJ2-7|once|.
CASSSYYEQYF
TGTGCCAGCAGCTCTTATTACGAGCAGTACTTC
>TRBV2|TRBJ1-4|.|.
CASSPQAGTNEKLFF
TGTGCCAGCAGTCCCCAGGCGGGAACTAATGAAAAACTGTTTTTT
>TRBV9|TRBJ1-2|.|.
CASSVGAGPNYGYTF
TGTGCCAGCAGCGTAGGGGCAGGCCCTAACTATGGCTACACCTTC
>TRBV12-3/TRBV12-4|TRBJ2-7|.|.
CASSLAHYEQYF
TGTGCCAGCAGTTTGGCCCATTACGAGCAGTACTTC
>TRBV25-1|TRBJ2-7|.|.
CASSKPFTYEQYF
TGTGCCAGCTCTAAGCCGTTTACCTACGAGCAGTACTTC
>TRBV29-1|TRBJ2-3|.|.
CSLGRDTDTQYF
TGCAGCCTGGGCAGAGACACAGATACGCAGTATTTT